Listed below are T cell receptor beta chains from one sample, sequenced in a study of radiotherapy plus CTLA-4 blockade in lung cancer. Generated by immunoSEQ multiplex PCR, the TCRdb table keeps only in-frame clones and is missing some. Of about 110,000 clones in the sample, over 65% were seen once. Sequenced material: peripheral blood, taken from a patient treated with radiotherapy plus ipilimumab. These receptors came from a human donor with non-small cell lung cancer that progressed on radiotherapy plus ipilimumab. Some clones in this sample may be carry-over from other donors' samples. Both conserved end residues are part of each CDR3. D genes are given only for firm matches. The size field is filled for only some rows; it gives once, few, many or a size class.

>TRBV11-2|.|TRBJ1-1|.
CASSSQGSWNTEAFF
TGCGCCAGCAGCTCACAGGGATCGTGGAACACTGAAGCTTTCTTT
>TRBV11-3|.|TRBJ2-1|.
CASSERGNEQFF
TGTGCCAGCAGCGAGCGAGGCAATGAGCAGTTCTTC
>TRBV5-1|.|TRBJ1-3|.
CASSLSISQHTGNTIYF
TGCGCCAGCAGCTTGTCGATCTCGCAGCATACTGGAAACACCATATATTTT
>TRBV4-1|.|TRBJ2-3|.
CASSQAGTMGTDTQYF
TGCGCCAGCAGCCAAGCCGGGACGATGGGCACAGATACGCAGTATTTT
>TRBV5-4|few|TRBJ1-3|.
CASSLRGAGNTIYF
TGTGCCAGCAGCTTGCGAGGGGCTGGAAACACCATATATTTT
>TRBV7-2|.|TRBJ2-3|TRBD2
CASSYPGLVTDTQYF
TGTGCCAGCAGTTACCCGGGACTAGTCACAGATACGCAGTATTTT
>TRBV27|.|TRBJ2-1|TRBD2
CASSMGLAGGRIYNEQFF
TGTGCCAGCAGCATGGGACTAGCGGGGGGGCGAATCTACAATGAGCAGTTCTTC
>TRBV5-1|few|TRBJ2-1|TRBD1
CASSLTSTGHYNEQFF
TGCGCCAGCAGCTTAACATCGACAGGGCACTACAATGAGCAGTTCTTC
>TRBV5-6|few|TRBJ1-1|.
CASSLGVSEAFF
TGTGCCAGCAGCTTGGGGGTTTCTGAAGCTTTCTTT
>TRBV4-3|.|TRBJ1-5|.
CASSQDGHQPQHF
TGCGCCAGCAGCCAAGATGGGCATCAGCCCCAGCATTTT
>TRBV2|.|TRBJ2-7|TRBD2
CARGLAGAYEQYF
TGTGCCAGGGGACTAGCGGGGGCCTACGAGCAGTACTTC
>TRBV5-6|.|TRBJ2-1|TRBD2
CASSRGGGRGAYNEQFF
TGTGCCAGCAGCCGGGGGGGCGGCAGGGGCGCCTACAATGAGCAGTTCTTC
>TRBV10-3|.|TRBJ1-3|.
CAISQVLTGAGPYSGNTIYF
TGTGCCATTTCACAGGTTCTTACGGGGGCAGGACCTTACTCTGGAAACACCATATATTTT
>TRBV5-1|few|TRBJ2-7|TRBD1
CASSLLTGAEEQYF
TGCGCCAGCAGCTTGCTGACAGGGGCTGAAGAGCAGTACTTC
>TRBV6-4|.|TRBJ1-2|.
CASSAQGSYGYTF
TGTGCCAGCAGTGCACAGGGTAGCTATGGCTACACCTTC
>TRBV29-1|.|TRBJ2-3|TRBD1
CSVSLQGANTQYF
TGCAGCGTTTCGCTACAGGGGGCAAATACGCAGTATTTT
>TRBV7-6|.|TRBJ1-6|TRBD1
CASTLRTGGYNSPLHF
TGTGCCAGCACCCTTCGGACAGGGGGATATAATTCACCCCTCCACTTT
>TRBV11-2|.|TRBJ2-1|TRBD2
CASRSLAAHSYNEQFF
TGTGCCAGCAGATCCCTAGCGGCGCACTCCTACAATGAGCAGTTCTTC
>TRBV11-2|.|TRBJ2-5|.
CASSYLLSETQYF
TGTGCCAGCAGCTACCTGCTGTCGGAGACCCAGTACTTC
>TRBV14|.|TRBJ2-5|.
CASSQGTPTQYF
TGTGCCAGCAGCCAAGGGACACCTACCCAGTACTTC
>TRBV5-4|.|TRBJ2-3|TRBD2
CASSLATGGADTQYF
TGTGCCAGCAGCTTGGCCACGGGGGGGGCAGATACGCAGTATTTT
>TRBV14|.|TRBJ1-3|.
CASSQDWPNTIYF
TGTGCCAGCAGCCAAGATTGGCCAAACACCATATATTTT
>TRBV12-5|.|TRBJ2-1|.
CASGLQMSTYNEQFF
TGTGCTAGTGGTTTGCAGATGAGTACCTACAATGAGCAGTTCTTC
>TRBV9|.|TRBJ1-1|.
CASSVGWELGKTEAFF
TGTGCCAGCAGCGTAGGATGGGAACTCGGGAAGACTGAAGCTTTCTTT
>TRBV5-5|once|TRBJ1-1|.
CASSLLFGYTEAFF
TGTGCCAGCAGCTTGTTGTTTGGGTACACTGAAGCTTTCTTT
>TRBV5-1|.|TRBJ1-1|TRBD1
CASSPFGQVNTEAFF
TGCGCCAGCAGTCCCTTTGGACAGGTGAACACTGAAGCTTTCTTT
>TRBV12-5|.|TRBJ2-5|.
CASGLWRHSQETQYF
TGTGCTAGTGGTTTGTGGCGACACTCACAAGAGACCCAGTACTTC
>TRBV6-5|.|TRBJ2-3|.
CASSSPGTDTQYF
TGTGCCAGCAGCAGCCCTGGAACAGATACGCAGTATTTT